This T cell receptor (beta chain) was recorded in a study of shared clonotypes between healthy human individuals. Regarding the study as a whole: Naive CD4 clonotypes were shared across a handful of donors at roughly 4.6%.

In the CD4+ fraction, cells were divided into CD45RA+ naive and CD45RA-negative memory subsets. Points on this clone: What it binds is not known.

The CDR3 is made up of 15 amino acids. Germline V gene sequence: CDR1 SGHNT, CDR2 YYREEE (reference sequence). After removal of 1 base from V and 5 bases from J, the junction contained 6 bases not matched to a gene. TCRdb keeps only in-frame clones here, not all; method: immunoSEQ multiplex PCR. The sample consists of more than 2,000,000 clones, over 85% of them appearing once. This chain uses TRBV5-4 with TRBJ2-7; 10 positions match TRBD1. Sequenced material: naive CD4+ T cells sorted from blood. Subset noted: CD45RA+ positively selected. The TCR comes from a man aged 18 to 35 in good health. The CDR3, as DNA: TGTGCCAGCAGCTTGAGGACAGGGGGAAAGGACGAGCAGTACTTC. It specifies CASSLRTGGKDEQYF.